The 13 T cell receptor beta chains listed next were all sequenced from one sample in a study of human T cells and chemical hapten exposure. Time point: patch test 3, about 24 weeks after DPC sensitization. The treatment was: therapeutic diphenylcyclopropenone sensitization with weekly scalp DPC. Whole blood, unfractionated, served as the material for total RNA extraction. A single record per CDR3 protein comes from TCRdb applying MiXCR to the RACE reads. The sample comprises around 40,000 distinct CDR3 sequences, more than 9.5% of which are singletons, and 2.3% rests with the top ten. The source was whole blood, collected in connection with sensitization to the hapten diphenylcyclopropenone (DPC). The receptors stem from a woman aged 40 to 50 with alopecia areata. Some clones in this sample may be carry-over from other donors' samples.

The chain couples TRBV12-3 or TRBV12-4 to TRBJ2-5; the D gene is possibly TRBD2 (5 bases). This CDR3 has 11 residues. V was trimmed by 7 bases and J by 4 bases, leaving 7 bases between them. Here the CDR3 reads CASTSRETQYF. CDR3 coding DNA: TGTGCCAGCACTAGCAGAGAGACCCAGTACTTC.

This clonotype has at least ten counts. The chain recombines TRBV6-5 with TRBJ2-7, with TRBD1 identical over 8 bases. J was trimmed by 2 bases and V by 2 bases; bases with no gene match: 2. Germline V gene data show CDR1 as MNHEY and CDR2 as SVGAGI. The CDR3 spans 14 residues. This CDR3 reads CASSYAGQAYEQYF. DNA for the CDR3: TGTGCCAGCAGTTACGCGGGACAGGCCTACGAGCAGTACTTC.

The chain has TRBV10-3 and TRBJ2-7, with a possible D match to TRBD2 (6 bases). The germline gives CDR1 ENHRY, CDR2 SYGVKD. The CDR3 contains 13 residues. Trimming stripped 5 bases from V and 3 bases from J, with 11 bases between. In DNA, the CDR3 is TGTGCCATCAGTCTTCCCGGGGGCTACGAGCAGTACTTC. Its protein product is CAISLPGGYEQYF.

Many counts were recorded for this clonotype. The V and J genes are TRBV6-5 and TRBJ1-1; 10 bases are shared with TRBD1. Trimming removed 2 bases from V and 0 bases from J; junction bases left unmatched: 6. Germline CDR1 MNHEY, CDR2 SVGAGI. This CDR3 comprises 17 residues. CDR3 nucleotide sequence: TGTGCCAGCAGTTACACATGGACAGGGGGAATGAACACTGAAGCTTTCTTT. Translated, it gives CASSYTWTGGMNTEAFF.

This clonotype was counted ten times or more. The J gene is TRBJ2-7, the V gene TRBV5-1; no clear D gene. Germline CDR1 reads SGHRS; CDR2 reads YFSETQ. The V end lost 0 bases, the J end lost 2 bases, and 6 bases lay between the germline ends. The CDR3 is 13 residues long. CDR3 loop: CASSLDNAYEQYF. The CDR3 DNA reads TGCGCCAGCAGCTTGGACAACGCCTACGAGCAGTACTTC.

This sequence joins TRBV4-1 and TRBJ2-7, with a possible D match to TRBD2 (6 bases). The V end lost 4 bases, the J end lost 7 bases, and 23 bases lay between the germline ends. The V gene's germline CDR1 is MGHRA and CDR2 YSYEKL. CDR3 size: 16 residues. Written as DNA, the CDR3 is TGCGCCAGCAGCCGCACTTCCGGACTCCCCGCGGGGGAGCAGTACTTC. This gives the protein CASSRTSGLPAGEQYF.

This clonotype was observed many times. The chain uses TRBV3-1 and TRBJ1-2; D ambiguous. Germline V lookup: CDR1 LGHDT, CDR2 YNNKEL (reference sequence). CDR3 length: 16 amino acids. Trimming stripped 0 bases from V and 3 bases from J, with 14 bases between. The CDR3 protein is CASSQDLGYGDYGYTF. The CDR3 bases are TGTGCCAGCAGCCAAGATTTGGGGTACGGGGACTATGGCTACACCTTC. The whole variable domain, remainder taken from reference TRBV3-1 and TRBJ1-2, is DTAVSQTPKYLVTQMGNDKSIKCEQNLGHDTMYWYKQDSKKFLKIMFSYNNKELIINETVPNRFSPKSPDKAHLNLHINSLELGDSAVYFCASSQDLGYGDYGYTFGSGTRLTVV.

This chain uses TRBV4-1 with TRBJ2-5; D tentatively reads TRBD1 or TRBD2 (5 bases each). Trimming cost V 1 base and J 5 bases, with 14 bases left between them. Germline values: CDR1 MGHRA, CDR2 YSYEKL. This CDR3 region has 15 residues. The CDR3 region is CASSQVGVSAETQYF. The CDR3 DNA sequence: TGCGCCAGCAGCCAAGTGGGGGTTTCGGCTGAGACCCAGTACTTC.

The chain combines TRBV12-3 or TRBV12-4 with TRBJ2-3; D gene unclear. The ends were cut back, 9 bases at V and 1 base at J, with 5 bases in the middle. CDR3 length equals 11 residues. The CDR3 region has the DNA TGTGCCAGTAGGGGCACAGATACGCAGTATTTT. Protein: CASRGTDTQYF.

The genes are TRBV6-1 and TRBJ2-7; no definite D call. V lost 2 bases and J lost 4, with 12 bases in between. Germline loops: CDR1 MNHNS, CDR2 SASEGT. The CDR3 has 14 residues. The CDR3 protein is CASSELSLIYEQYF. DNA of the CDR3: TGTGCCAGCAGTGAACTGAGCCTGATATACGAGCAGTACTTC.

The rearrangement joins TRBV29-1 to TRBJ1-2; 7 bases map to TRBD1. Losses at the gene ends were 6 bases for V and 4 bases for J; bases not matched to a gene: 2. Germline V gene data show CDR1 as SQVTM and CDR2 as ANQGSEA. This CDR3 is built from 11 residues. The CDR3 reads CSVRDSYGYTF. CDR3 nucleotide sequence: TGCAGCGTCCGGGACAGCTATGGCTACACCTTC.

The genes are TRBV29-1 and TRBJ2-2; D possibly corresponds to TRBD1 (6 bases). Between the trimmed V and J ends, which lost 7 bases and 4 bases, there was a span of 16 bases. Per germline, CDR1 SQVTM and CDR2 ANQGSEA. The CDR3 extends over 14 amino acids. CDR3 region: CSAAGQSGTGELFF. The CDR3 DNA reads as TGCAGCGCTGCCGGACAGTCGGGCACCGGGGAGCTGTTTTTT.

The rearrangement links TRBV20-1 to TRBJ2-3; 8 bases line up with TRBD2. CDR3 length equals 15 residues. V was clipped by 2 bases and J by 4 bases; unmatched bases: 8. Germline values: CDR1 DFQATT, CDR2 SNEGSKA (reference sequence). The CDR3 DNA follows: TGCAGTGCTAGAACCCCGGGACTAGTCGCAGATACGCAGTATTTT. Translation gives CSARTPGLVADTQYF.